The clone carrying this TCR beta chain showed up many times. The antigen is not known. CDR1 LGHNA and CDR2 YSLEER come from the germline V gene. With 0 bases removed from V and 2 bases from J, the gap between germline ends came to 15 bases. CDR3 length equals 17 residues. The sample is drawn from a study of T-cell reconstitution after alpha-beta-depleted transplantation in children. Study-level points and caveats: Alpha-beta T cells present about two months after transplant were reported to originate from several hundred expanded graft clones. The main origin of T-cell counts and diversity one year after transplant was newly produced T cells.

The authors prepared the TCRbeta library with unique molecular identifiers. MiXCR, applied by TCRdb to the PCR reads, yields one record per CDR3 protein. The sample lists fewer than 700,000 distinct CDR3 sequences, about an eighth occurring once. The chain combines TRBV4-3 with TRBJ2-3; D possibly corresponds to TRBD2 (6 bases). The starting material was PBMCs, mostly from graft donor cells, obtained 360 days after TCRalphabeta/CD19-depleted stem cell transplant. This receptor was identified in a male patient younger than 18 who had a stem cell transplant for acute myeloid leukemia, so the T cells may come from the graft donor. The CDR3 region has the DNA TGCGCCAGCAGCCAAGATCTGGGCGGGGCGAACACAGATACGCAGTATTTT. Its translation is CASSQDLGGANTDTQYF.